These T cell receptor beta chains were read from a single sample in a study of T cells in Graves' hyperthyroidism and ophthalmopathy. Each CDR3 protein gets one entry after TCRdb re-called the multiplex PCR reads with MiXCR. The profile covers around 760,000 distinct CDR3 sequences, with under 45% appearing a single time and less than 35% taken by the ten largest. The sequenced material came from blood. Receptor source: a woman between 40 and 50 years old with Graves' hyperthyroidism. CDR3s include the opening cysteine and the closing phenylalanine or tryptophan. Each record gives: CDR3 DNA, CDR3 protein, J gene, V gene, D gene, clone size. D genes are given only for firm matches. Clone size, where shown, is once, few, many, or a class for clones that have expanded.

TGTGCCAGCAGCTTGTCTGGAGGGGAAAAACTGTTTTTT CASSLSGGEKLFF TRBJ1-4 TRBV11-3 NA many
TGTGCCATCGGGCGAAGGGACTTAAGAAACACCATATATTTT CAIGRRDLRNTIYF TRBJ1-3 TRBV10-3 NA NA
TGTGCCAGCAGCTTGACAGGGGGAGTCCAGCCCCAGCATTTT CASSLTGGVQPQHF TRBJ1-5 TRBV7-2 TRBD1 NA
TGTGCCAGCAGCCTGGGGGGGACGGGAAGCAATCAGCCCCAGCATTTT CASSLGGTGSNQPQHF TRBJ1-5 TRBV7-9 NA NA
TGTGCCAGCAGCTTGGAGCACGAGCAGTACTTC CASSLEHEQYF TRBJ2-7 TRBV5-5 NA many
TGTGCCAGCAGCCGGACAGGGGCGACGACTGAAGCTTTCTTT CASSRTGATTEAFF TRBJ1-1 TRBV14 TRBD1 many
TGTGCCAGCAGTCCCCCCGGAACATTGGGCTACGAGCAGTACTTC CASSPPGTLGYEQYF TRBJ2-7 TRBV28 NA NA
TGTGCCAGCAGTGAAACAGAAATCAGCTACACCTTC CASSETEISYTF TRBJ1-2 TRBV6-5 NA few
TGTGCCAGCAGTAGGACACTGGGGATGAACACTGAAGCTTTCTTT CASSRTLGMNTEAFF TRBJ1-1 TRBV6-5 NA few
TGTGCCAGCAGTGCCGGGGCGGATGAAAAACTGTTTTTT CASSAGADEKLFF TRBJ1-4 TRBV6-5 NA many
TGTGCCAGCAGTTTCGACCGACATCAGCCCCAGCATTTT CASSFDRHQPQHF TRBJ1-5 TRBV27 NA NA
TGTGCCACCTCGGACAGGACCTACGAGCAGTACTTC CATSDRTYEQYF TRBJ2-7 TRBV19 TRBD1 many
TGTGCCAGCAGCTTATACAGGGAGGATGAAAAACTGTTTTTT CASSLYREDEKLFF TRBJ1-4 TRBV5-4 NA few
TGTGCCAGCAGTGAATTTCTCAATCAGCCCCAGCATTTT CASSEFLNQPQHF TRBJ1-5 TRBV6-1 NA many
TGTGCCAGCAGTTACGGGTGGCAGTCCTACGAGCAGTACTTC CASSYGWQSYEQYF TRBJ2-7 TRBV28 NA NA
TGTGCCAGCAGTTACGTTGCGTATAACACTGAAGCTTTCTTT CASSYVAYNTEAFF TRBJ1-1 TRBV6-5 NA few
TGTGCCAGTAGAAGGGGACTAGCGGTCTCCTACGAGCAGTACTTC CASRRGLAVSYEQYF TRBJ2-7 TRBV19 TRBD2 NA
TGTGCCAGCAGCCCAGCGGGGGTGCTAACCGGGGAGCTGTTTTTT CASSPAGVLTGELFF TRBJ2-2 TRBV7-2 TRBD2 NA
TGTGCCAGCAGCTTAGGCCGGGGTGGGGACACTGAAGCTTTCTTT CASSLGRGGDTEAFF TRBJ1-1 TRBV7-9 NA many
TGTGCCAGCAGTTTAGCCCCGCCGGGAGGTCTCCGGGGCACTGAAGCTTTCTTT CASSLAPPGGLRGTEAFF TRBJ1-1 TRBV6-4 NA NA
TGTGCCAGTAGTATAGTTGGGTCTTCAGGGGCCAACGTCCTGACTTTC CASSIVGSSGANVLTF TRBJ2-6 TRBV19 NA NA
TGTGCCAGCAGCGGAGCAGGGGGGAATGAAAAACTGTTTTTT CASSGAGGNEKLFF TRBJ1-4 TRBV9 TRBD1 NA
TGTGCCAGCTCACCACGGCAGGGCGGCACCGGGGAGCTGTTTTTT CASSPRQGGTGELFF TRBJ2-2 TRBV6-1 NA few
TGTGCCAGCAGGGTACTTAAAGACAATCAGCCCCAGCATTTT CASRVLKDNQPQHF TRBJ1-5 TRBV19 NA NA
TGCGCCAGCAGCCAAGAATTCGACAGGGATGTTAGCTACACCTTC CASSQEFDRDVSYTF TRBJ1-2 TRBV4-3 TRBD1 many
TGCGCCAGCAGCCAATCCTCAGGGGGCCCAGAGACCCAGTACTTC CASSQSSGGPETQYF TRBJ2-5 TRBV4-1 TRBD1 NA
TGTGCCAACAGACTGTTCCTAAACACTGAAGCTTTCTTT CANRLFLNTEAFF TRBJ1-1 TRBV6-5 NA NA
TGTGCCAGCAGACAGGGGGCAGGGCTTGGCGGGGCCAACGTCCTGACTTTC CASRQGAGLGGANVLTF TRBJ2-6 TRBV19 TRBD1 many
TGTGCCAGCACCCAGAGGGCAGCCTCTGGAAACACCATATATTTT CASTQRAASGNTIYF TRBJ1-3 TRBV6-5 NA NA
TGTGCCAGCAGTGAACAGGGCCAGGGATTGGGCGAAGCTTTCTTT CASSEQGQGLGEAFF TRBJ1-1 TRBV2 NA NA
TGTGCCAGCCGACCGGGTTCGGTGGGCACTGAAGCTTTCTTT CASRPGSVGTEAFF TRBJ1-1 TRBV7-2 NA many
TGTGCCAGCCGGAAGGCAGGGGGCAACGGGGAGCTGTTTTTT CASRKAGGNGELFF TRBJ2-2 TRBV2 TRBD1 many
TGTGCCAGCTCCCTGCAGGACAGGGCTTGCAATCAGCCCCAGCATTTT CASSLQDRACNQPQHF TRBJ1-5 TRBV7-8 TRBD1 NA
TGCGCCAGCAGCCCTAACGAGGTGGTGGGGACCGGTGGCTACACCTTC CASSPNEVVGTGGYTF TRBJ1-2 TRBV5-1 NA NA
TGTGCCAGCACCGAAGGTTTGAACACTGAAGCTTTCTTT CASTEGLNTEAFF TRBJ1-1 TRBV11-2 NA few
TGTGCCAGCAGTTTAGCGATGGCGGGAGGGCAAGAGACCCAGTACTTC CASSLAMAGGQETQYF TRBJ2-5 TRBV28 TRBD2 NA
TGTGCCAGTAGGGATCCGGGACAGGGGGCCCAGCCCCAGCATTTT CASRDPGQGAQPQHF TRBJ1-5 TRBV19 TRBD1 once
TGCAGTGCTAGTGGGGGGGCGTCTAATGAAAAACTGTTTTTT CSASGGASNEKLFF TRBJ1-4 TRBV20-1 NA NA
TGTGCCAGCAGGCCCAGGGTTGGAAGCACTGAAGCTTTCTTT CASRPRVGSTEAFF TRBJ1-1 TRBV7-8 NA many
TGTGCCAGCAGCTTGATCGGGGGTCCCAATTTCTCCGAGCAGTACTTC CASSLIGGPNFSEQYF TRBJ2-7 TRBV7-2 NA NA
TGTGCCAGCAGTCCTTATACTAGCGGGAGGTCCTACGAGCAGTACTTC CASSPYTSGRSYEQYF TRBJ2-7 TRBV11-2 TRBD2 NA
TGCGCCAGCAGCCAAGATGAGGTGGGCCGATCATGGCCCCAGCATTTT CASSQDEVGRSWPQHF TRBJ1-5 TRBV4-1 NA NA
TGTGCCAGCAGGCTCGGGACAGAAGGAAACACCATATATTTT CASRLGTEGNTIYF TRBJ1-3 TRBV6-5 TRBD1 NA
TGCGCCAGCAGCCAAGGGAAAGGGGCGCGGGGCTACACCTTC CASSQGKGARGYTF TRBJ1-2 TRBV4-1 NA few
TGTGCCAGCAGCTTTAAAGGGGCCGACTATGGCTACACCTTC CASSFKGADYGYTF TRBJ1-2 TRBV7-2 NA NA
TGTGCCAGCAGCTTAAATCGGGACCAGGGCAACTATGGCTACACCTTC CASSLNRDQGNYGYTF TRBJ1-2 TRBV7-3 NA NA
TGTGCCAGCAGCTTAGGGTGGCGGGGGGGACTCGCTTCGGGAAAACTGTTTTTT CASSLGWRGGLASGKLFF TRBJ1-4 TRBV7-6 NA NA
TGTGCCAGCAGTTTCCGGGACAGCGGGGTCACCCGTGGCTACACCTTC CASSFRDSGVTRGYTF TRBJ1-2 TRBV6-5 TRBD1 few
TGTGCCAGTAGTATAGATTATCAGCCCCAGCATTTT CASSIDYQPQHF TRBJ1-5 TRBV19 NA NA
TGTGCCAACCCTACGGACCTCAACACTGAAGCTTTCTTT CANPTDLNTEAFF TRBJ1-1 TRBV2 NA few